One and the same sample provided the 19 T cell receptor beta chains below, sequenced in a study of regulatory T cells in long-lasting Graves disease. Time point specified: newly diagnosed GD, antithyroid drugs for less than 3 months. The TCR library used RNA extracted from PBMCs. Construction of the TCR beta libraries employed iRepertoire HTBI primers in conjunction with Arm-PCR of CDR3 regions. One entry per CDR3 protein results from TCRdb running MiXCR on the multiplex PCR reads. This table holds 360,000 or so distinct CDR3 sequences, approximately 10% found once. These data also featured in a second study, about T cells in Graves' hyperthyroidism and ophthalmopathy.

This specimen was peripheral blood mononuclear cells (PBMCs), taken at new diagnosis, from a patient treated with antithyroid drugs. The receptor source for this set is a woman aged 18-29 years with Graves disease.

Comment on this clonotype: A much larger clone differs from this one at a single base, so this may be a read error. The CDR3 spells CSARDGGGAGDTQYF. The CDR3 DNA reads TGCAGTGCTAGAGACGGCGGGGGGGCCGGAGATACGCAGTATTTT. The chain recombines TRBV20-1 with TRBJ2-3, with TRBD2 matching over 9 bases. This CDR3 spans 15 amino acids. CDR1 is DFQATT and CDR2 is SNEGSKA in the germline V gene (reference sequence). The J segment lost 5 bases and the V segment lost 0 bases, leaving 6 bases of the junction unmatched.

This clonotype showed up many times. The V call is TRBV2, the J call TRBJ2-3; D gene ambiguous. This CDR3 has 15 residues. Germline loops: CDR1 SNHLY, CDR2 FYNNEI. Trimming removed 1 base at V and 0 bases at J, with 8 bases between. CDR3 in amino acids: CASSEERVSTDTQYF. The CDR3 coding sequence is TGTGCCAGCAGTGAAGAACGGGTCAGCACAGATACGCAGTATTTT.

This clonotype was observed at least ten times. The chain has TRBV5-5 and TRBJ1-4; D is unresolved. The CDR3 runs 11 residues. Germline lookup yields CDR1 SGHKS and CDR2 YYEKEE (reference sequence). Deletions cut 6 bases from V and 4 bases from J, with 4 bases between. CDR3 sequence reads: CASTNNEKLFF. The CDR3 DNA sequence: TGTGCCAGCACCAATAATGAAAAACTGTTTTTT.

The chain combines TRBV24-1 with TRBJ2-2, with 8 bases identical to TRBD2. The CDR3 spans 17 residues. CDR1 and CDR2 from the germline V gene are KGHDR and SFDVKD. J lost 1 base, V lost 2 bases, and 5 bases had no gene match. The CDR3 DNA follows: TGTGCCACCAGTGATTCGTCGGGAGGGAGGAACACCGGGGAGCTGTTTTTT. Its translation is CATSDSSGGRNTGELFF.

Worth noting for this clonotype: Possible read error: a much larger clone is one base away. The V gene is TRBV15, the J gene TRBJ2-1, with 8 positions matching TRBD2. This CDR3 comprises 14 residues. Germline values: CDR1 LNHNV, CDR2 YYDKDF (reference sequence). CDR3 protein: CATKRAGARDERFF. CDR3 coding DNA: TGTGCCACTAAAAGAGCGGGAGCTAGGGATGAGCGGTTCTTC.

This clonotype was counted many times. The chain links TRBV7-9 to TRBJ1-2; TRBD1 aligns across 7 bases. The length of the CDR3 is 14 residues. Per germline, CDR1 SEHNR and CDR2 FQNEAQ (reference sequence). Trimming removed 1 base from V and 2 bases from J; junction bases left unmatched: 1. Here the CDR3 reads CASSLDRGNYGYTF. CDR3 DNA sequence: TGTGCCAGCAGCTTAGACAGGGGAAACTATGGCTACACCTTC. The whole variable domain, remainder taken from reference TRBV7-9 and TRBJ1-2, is DTGVSQNPRHKITKRGQNVTFRCDPISEHNRLYWYRQTLGQGPEFLTYFQNEAQLEKSRLLSDRFSAERPKGSFSTLEIQRTEQGDSAMYLCASSLDRGNYGYTFGSGTRLTVV.

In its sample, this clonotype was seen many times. In nucleotides, the CDR3 is TGTGCCAGCAGCTTAGTCGTCGGGACAGAGAACTATGGCTACACCTTC. It encodes CASSLVVGTENYGYTF. The J gene is TRBJ1-2, the V gene TRBV7-2; 7 nucleotides match TRBD1. The CDR3 loop spans 16 amino acids. The germline gives CDR1 SGHTA, CDR2 FQGNSA. Trimming removed 1 base from V and 2 bases from J; junction bases left unmatched: 7.

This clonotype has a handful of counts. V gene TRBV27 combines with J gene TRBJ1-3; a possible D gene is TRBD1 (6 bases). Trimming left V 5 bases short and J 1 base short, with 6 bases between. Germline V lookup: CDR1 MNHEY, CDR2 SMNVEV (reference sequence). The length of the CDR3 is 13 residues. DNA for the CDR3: TGTGCCAGCAGTAGGGGGTCTGGAAACACCATATATTTT. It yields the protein CASSRGSGNTIYF.

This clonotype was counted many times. In DNA form, the CDR3 reads TGTGCCAGCAGCCAAGACGGTCGGGGAGCTGAAGCTTTCTTT. Translating gives CASSQDGRGAEAFF. This sequence joins TRBV3-2 and TRBJ1-1. TRBV3-2 is annotated as a pseudogene. The length of the CDR3 is 14 residues.

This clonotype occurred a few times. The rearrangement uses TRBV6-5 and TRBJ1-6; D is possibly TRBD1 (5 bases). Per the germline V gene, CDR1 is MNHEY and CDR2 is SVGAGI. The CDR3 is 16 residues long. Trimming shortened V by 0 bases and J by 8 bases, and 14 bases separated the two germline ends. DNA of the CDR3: TGTGCCAGCAGTTACTCGGGCAGGGCAGTTTATTCACCCCTCCACTTT. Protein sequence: CASSYSGRAVYSPLHF.

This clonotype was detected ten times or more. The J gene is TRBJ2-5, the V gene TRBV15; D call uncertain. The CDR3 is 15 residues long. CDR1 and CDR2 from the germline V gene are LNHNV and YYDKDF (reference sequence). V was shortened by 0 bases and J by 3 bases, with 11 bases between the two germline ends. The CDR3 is CATSREAGAKETQYF. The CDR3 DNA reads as TGTGCCACCAGCAGAGAGGCAGGTGCTAAAGAGACCCAGTACTTC.

The CDR3 reads CSARVNRLNEKLFF. CDR3 sequence (DNA): TGCAGTGCTAGGGTAAACAGACTAAATGAAAAACTGTTTTTT. This chain links TRBV20-1 with TRBJ1-4; no clear D. The length of the CDR3 is 14 residues. Germline V gives CDR1 DFQATT, CDR2 SNEGSKA (reference sequence). Deletions cut 3 bases from V and 5 bases from J, with 13 bases between.

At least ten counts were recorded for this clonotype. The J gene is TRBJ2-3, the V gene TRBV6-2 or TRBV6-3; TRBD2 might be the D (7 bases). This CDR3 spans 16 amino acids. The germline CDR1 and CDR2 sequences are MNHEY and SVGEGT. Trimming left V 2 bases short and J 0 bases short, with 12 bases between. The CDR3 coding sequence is TGTGCCAGCAGTTACAGGGGGGGGCCTAGCACAGATACGCAGTATTTT. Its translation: CASSYRGGPSTDTQYF.

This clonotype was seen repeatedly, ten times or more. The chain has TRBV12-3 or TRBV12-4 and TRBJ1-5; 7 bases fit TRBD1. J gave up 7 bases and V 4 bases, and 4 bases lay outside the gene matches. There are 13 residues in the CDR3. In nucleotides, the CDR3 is TGTGCCAGCAGTTACAGGGGTGGACAGCCCCAGCATTTT. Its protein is CASSYRGGQPQHF.

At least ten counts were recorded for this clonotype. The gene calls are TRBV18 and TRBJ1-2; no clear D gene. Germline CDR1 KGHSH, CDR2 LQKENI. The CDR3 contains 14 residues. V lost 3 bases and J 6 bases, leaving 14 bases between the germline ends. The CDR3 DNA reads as TGTGCCAGCTCACCTGGCCGTATGAGTGATGGCTACACCTTC. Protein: CASSPGRMSDGYTF.

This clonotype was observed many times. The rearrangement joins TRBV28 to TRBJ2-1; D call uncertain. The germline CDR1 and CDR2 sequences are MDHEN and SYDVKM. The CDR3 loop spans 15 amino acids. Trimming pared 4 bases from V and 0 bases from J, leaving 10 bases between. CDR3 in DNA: TGTGCCAGCAGTTCTCTAGAGCCCTCCTACAATGAGCAGTTCTTC. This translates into CASSSLEPSYNEQFF.

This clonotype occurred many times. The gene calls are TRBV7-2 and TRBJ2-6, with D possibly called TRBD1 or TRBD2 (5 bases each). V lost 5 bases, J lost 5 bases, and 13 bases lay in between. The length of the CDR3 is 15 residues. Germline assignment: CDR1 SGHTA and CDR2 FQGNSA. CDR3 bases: TGTGCCAGCAGCCCGTATCGGGGCAGGGCCAACGTCCTGACTTTC. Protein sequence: CASSPYRGRANVLTF.

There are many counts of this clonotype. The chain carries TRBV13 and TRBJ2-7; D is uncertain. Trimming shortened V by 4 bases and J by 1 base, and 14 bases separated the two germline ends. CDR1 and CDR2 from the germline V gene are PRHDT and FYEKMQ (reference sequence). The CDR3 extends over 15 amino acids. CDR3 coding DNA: TGTGCCAGCAGCTCGAGAACGGTAGCATCCTACGAGCAGTACTTC. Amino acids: CASSSRTVASYEQYF.

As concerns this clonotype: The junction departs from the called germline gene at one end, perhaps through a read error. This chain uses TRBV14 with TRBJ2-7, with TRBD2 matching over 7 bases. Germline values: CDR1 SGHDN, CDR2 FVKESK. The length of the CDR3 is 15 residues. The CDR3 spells CAGSLIGLADYEQYF. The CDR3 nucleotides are TGTGCCGGCAGCCTCATAGGGCTAGCGGACTACGAGCAGTACTTC.